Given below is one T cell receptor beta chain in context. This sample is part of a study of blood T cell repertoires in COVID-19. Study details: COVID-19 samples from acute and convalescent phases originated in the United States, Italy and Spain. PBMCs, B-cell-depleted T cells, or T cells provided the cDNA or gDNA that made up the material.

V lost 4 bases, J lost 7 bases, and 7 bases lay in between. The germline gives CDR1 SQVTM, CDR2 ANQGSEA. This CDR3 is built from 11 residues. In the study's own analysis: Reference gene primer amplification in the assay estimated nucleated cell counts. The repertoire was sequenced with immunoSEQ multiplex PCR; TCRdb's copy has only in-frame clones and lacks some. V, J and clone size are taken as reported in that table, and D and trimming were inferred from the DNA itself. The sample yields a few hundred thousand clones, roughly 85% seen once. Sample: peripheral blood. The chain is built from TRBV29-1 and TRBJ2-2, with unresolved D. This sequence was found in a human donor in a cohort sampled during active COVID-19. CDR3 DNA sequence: TGCAGCGTTGTGTCTATCGGGGAGCTGTTTTTT. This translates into CSVVSIGELFF.